Following are 5 T cell receptor beta chains from one sample sequenced in a study of blood T cell repertoires in COVID-19. Sequencing was performed with immunoSEQ multiplex PCR; in TCRdb, only in-frame clones are kept and a portion is missing. Here the sample spans 110,000 to 150,000 clones, around nine tenths being singletons. The sequencing sample was made of peripheral blood. Every receptor here comes from a woman in her 40s with acute or convalescent COVID-19.

A few counts support this clone. The chain has TRBV7-2 and TRBJ2-7; D might be TRBD1 (5 bases). V was shortened by 5 bases and J by 4 bases, with 6 bases between the two germline ends. The CDR3 runs to 11 residues. Germline lookup yields CDR1 SGHTA and CDR2 FQGNSA. CDR3 in amino acids: CASSRGYEQYF. The DNA for the CDR3 is TGTGCCAGCAGCAGGGGTTACGAGCAGTACTTC. The whole variable domain, remainder taken from reference TRBV7-2 and TRBJ2-7, is GAGVSQSPSNKVTEKGKDVELRCDPISGHTALYWYRQSLGQGLEFLIYFQGNSAPDKSGLPSDRFSAERTGGSVSTLTIQRTQQEDSAVYLCASSRGYEQYFGPGTRLTVT.

The chain is built from TRBV5-5 and TRBJ1-4, with D uncertain. Germline V CDR1 and CDR2: SGHKS, YYEKEE (reference sequence). This CDR3 region has 16 residues. The V end was cut by 0 bases, the J end by 0 bases, with 9 bases between. CDR3 nucleotide sequence: TGTGCCAGCAGCTTGGAGGCACTAACAACTAATGAAAAACTGTTTTTT. This sequence encodes CASSLEALTTNEKLFF.

The chain is built from TRBV18 and TRBJ2-7; D gene unclear. The CDR3 extends over 13 amino acids. Looked up from germline, CDR1 is KGHSH and CDR2 is LQKENI. Trimming removed 6 bases at V and 4 bases at J, with 13 bases between. The CDR3 nucleotides read TGTGCCAGCTCCCTGCTACAGTCTTACGAGCAGTACTTC. Amino acids: CASSLLQSYEQYF.

The CDR3 nucleotides are TGTGCCAGCAGCTCTCAAGGGGCTGGAAACACCATATATTTT. Amino acid sequence: CASSSQGAGNTIYF. The chain links TRBV5-6 to TRBJ1-3, with TRBD1 as a possible D gene (5 bases). The CDR3 has 14 residues. V lost 3 bases and J 2 bases, leaving 9 bases between the germline ends. Germline lookup yields CDR1 SGHDT and CDR2 YYEEEE.

This clone was detected a few times. The V gene is TRBV6-5, the J gene TRBJ1-5, with a weak D call TRBD1 (6 bases). CDR1 is MNHEY, CDR2 SVGAGI, per germline. The CDR3 is 15 amino acids. V lost 6 bases and J lost 2, with 14 bases in between. CDR3 nucleotides: TGTGCCAGCAGACCCGGACAGTTTGGCAATCAGCCCCAGCATTTT. Protein product: CASRPGQFGNQPQHF.